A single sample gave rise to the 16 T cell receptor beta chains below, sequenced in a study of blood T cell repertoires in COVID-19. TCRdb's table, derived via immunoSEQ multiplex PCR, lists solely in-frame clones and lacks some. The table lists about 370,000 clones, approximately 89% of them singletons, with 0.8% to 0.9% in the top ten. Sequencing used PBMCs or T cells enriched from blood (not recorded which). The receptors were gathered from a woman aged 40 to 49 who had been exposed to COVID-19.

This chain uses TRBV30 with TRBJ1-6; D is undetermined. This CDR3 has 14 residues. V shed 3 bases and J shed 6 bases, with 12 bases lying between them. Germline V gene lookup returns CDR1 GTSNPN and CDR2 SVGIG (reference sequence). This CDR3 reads CAWRPNRSNSPLHF. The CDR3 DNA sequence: TGTGCCTGGAGGCCTAATAGGAGTAATTCACCCCTCCACTTT.

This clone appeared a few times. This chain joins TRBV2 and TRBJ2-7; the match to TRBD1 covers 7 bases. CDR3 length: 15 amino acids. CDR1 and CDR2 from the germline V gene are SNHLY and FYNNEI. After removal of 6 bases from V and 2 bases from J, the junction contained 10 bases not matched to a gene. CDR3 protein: CASSGVDRAAYEQYF. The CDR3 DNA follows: TGTGCCAGCAGCGGAGTCGACAGGGCGGCCTACGAGCAGTACTTC.

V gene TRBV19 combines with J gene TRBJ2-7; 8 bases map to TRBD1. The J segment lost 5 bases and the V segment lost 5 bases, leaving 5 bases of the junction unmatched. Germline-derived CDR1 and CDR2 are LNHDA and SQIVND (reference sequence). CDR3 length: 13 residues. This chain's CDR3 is CASSFGQGDEQYF. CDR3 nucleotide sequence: TGTGCCAGTAGTTTCGGACAGGGAGACGAGCAGTACTTC.

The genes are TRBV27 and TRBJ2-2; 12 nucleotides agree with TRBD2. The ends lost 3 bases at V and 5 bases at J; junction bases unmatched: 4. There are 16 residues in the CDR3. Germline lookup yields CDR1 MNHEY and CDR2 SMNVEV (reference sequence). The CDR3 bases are TGTGCCAGCAGTTTGCCCGGGACTAGCGGGACCGGGGAGCTGTTTTTT. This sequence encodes CASSLPGTSGTGELFF.

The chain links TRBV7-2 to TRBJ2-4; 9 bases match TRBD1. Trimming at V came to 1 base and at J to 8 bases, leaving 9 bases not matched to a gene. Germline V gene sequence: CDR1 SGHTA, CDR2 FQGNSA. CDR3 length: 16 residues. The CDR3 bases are TGTGCCAGCAGCTTAGTGGGGACAGGGAGCGTCCACATTCAGTACTTC. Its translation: CASSLVGTGSVHIQYF.

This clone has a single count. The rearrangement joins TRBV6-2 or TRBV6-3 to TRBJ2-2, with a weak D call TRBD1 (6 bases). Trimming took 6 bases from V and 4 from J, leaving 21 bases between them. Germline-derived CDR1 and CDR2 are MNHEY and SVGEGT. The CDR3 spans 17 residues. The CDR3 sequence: CASSRRDTILVTGELFF. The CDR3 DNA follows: TGTGCCAGCAGCCGCCGGGACACGATCCTGGTCACCGGGGAGCTGTTTTTT.

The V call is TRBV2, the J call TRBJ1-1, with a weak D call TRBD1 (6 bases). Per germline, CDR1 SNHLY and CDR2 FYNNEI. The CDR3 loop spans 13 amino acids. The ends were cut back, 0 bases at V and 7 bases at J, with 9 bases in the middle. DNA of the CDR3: TGTGCCAGCAGTGAAGCGGGCAGGGGTGAAGCTTTCTTT. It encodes CASSEAGRGEAFF. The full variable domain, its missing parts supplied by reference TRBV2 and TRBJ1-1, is EPEVTQTPSHQVTQMGQEVILRCVPISNHLYFYWYRQILGQKVEFLVSFYNNEISEKSEIFDDQFSVERPDGSNFTLKIRSTKLEDSAMYFCASSEAGRGEAFFGQGTRLTVV.

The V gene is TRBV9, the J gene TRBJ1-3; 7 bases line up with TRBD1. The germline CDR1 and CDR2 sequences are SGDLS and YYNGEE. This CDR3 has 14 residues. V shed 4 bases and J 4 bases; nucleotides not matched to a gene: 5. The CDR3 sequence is CASSPTGDGNTIYF. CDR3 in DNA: TGTGCCAGCAGCCCTACAGGGGACGGAAACACCATATATTTT.

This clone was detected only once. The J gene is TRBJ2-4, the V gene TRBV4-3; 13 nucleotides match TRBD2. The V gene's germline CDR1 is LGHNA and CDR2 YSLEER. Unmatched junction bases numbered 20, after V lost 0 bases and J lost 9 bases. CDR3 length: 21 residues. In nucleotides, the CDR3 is TGCGCCAGCAGCCAAGATCTTACGGGGACTAGCGGGGCTGGGGTATGGGGCATTCAGTACTTC. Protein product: CASSQDLTGTSGAGVWGIQYF.

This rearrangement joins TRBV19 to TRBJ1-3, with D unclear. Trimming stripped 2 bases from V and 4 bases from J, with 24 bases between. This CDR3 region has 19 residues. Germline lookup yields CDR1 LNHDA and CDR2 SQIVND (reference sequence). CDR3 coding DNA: TGTGCCAGTAGTATATCCGGGAGGGCGTTTTCGGGAGGAGGAAACACCATATATTTT. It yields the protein CASSISGRAFSGGGNTIYF. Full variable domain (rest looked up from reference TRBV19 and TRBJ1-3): DGGITQSPKYLFRKEGQNVTLSCEQNLNHDAMYWYRQDPGQGLRLIYYSQIVNDFQKGDIAEGYSVSREKKESFPLTVTSAQKNPTAFYLCASSISGRAFSGGGNTIYFGEGSWLTVV.

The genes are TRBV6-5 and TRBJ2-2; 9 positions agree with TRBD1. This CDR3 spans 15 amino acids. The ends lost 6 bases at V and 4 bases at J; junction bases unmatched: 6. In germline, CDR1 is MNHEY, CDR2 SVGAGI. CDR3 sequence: CASRPPTGGTGELFF. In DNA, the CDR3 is TGTGCCAGCAGACCTCCGACAGGGGGCACCGGGGAGCTGTTTTTT.

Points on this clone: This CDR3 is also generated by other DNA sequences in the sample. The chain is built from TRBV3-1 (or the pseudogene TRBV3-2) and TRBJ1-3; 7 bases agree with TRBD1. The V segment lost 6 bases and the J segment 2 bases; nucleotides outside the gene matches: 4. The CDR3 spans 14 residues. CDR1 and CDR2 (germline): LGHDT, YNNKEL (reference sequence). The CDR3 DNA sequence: TGTGCCAGCAGTCGACAGGGCACTGGAAACACCATATATTTT. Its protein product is CASSRQGTGNTIYF.

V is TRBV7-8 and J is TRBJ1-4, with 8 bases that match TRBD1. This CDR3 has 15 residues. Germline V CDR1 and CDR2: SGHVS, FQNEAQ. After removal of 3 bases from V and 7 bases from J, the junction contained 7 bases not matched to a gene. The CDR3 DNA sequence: TGTGCCAGCAGCTTTGGACAGGGCGTGGGTGAAAAACTGTTTTTT. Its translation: CASSFGQGVGEKLFF.

The chain's CDR3 is CASSISLQETQYF. CDR3 DNA sequence: TGTGCCAGCAGTATCTCCTTACAAGAGACCCAGTACTTC. The chain joins TRBV6-5 to TRBJ2-5; D is unresolved. CDR1 is MNHEY and CDR2 is SVGAGI in the germline V gene. V gave up 5 bases and J gave up 2 bases, with 9 bases separating them. This CDR3 spans 13 amino acids.

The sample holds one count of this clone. The CDR3 bases are TGTGCCAGCAGCTTAAAACTAGGCTTGGAGACCCAGTACTTC. This gives the protein CASSLKLGLETQYF. The genes are TRBV7-2 and TRBJ2-5, with D perhaps TRBD2 (5 bases). Germline V CDR1 and CDR2: SGHTA, FQGNSA. V was shortened by 2 bases and J by 5 bases, with 12 bases between the two germline ends. The CDR3 sequence is 14 residues long.

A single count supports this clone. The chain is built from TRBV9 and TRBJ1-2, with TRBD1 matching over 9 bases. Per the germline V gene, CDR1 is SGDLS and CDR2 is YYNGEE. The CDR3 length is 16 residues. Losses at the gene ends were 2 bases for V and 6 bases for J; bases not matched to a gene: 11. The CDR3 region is CASSVRETGGLDGYTF. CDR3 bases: TGTGCCAGCAGCGTGAGAGAAACAGGGGGCTTGGATGGCTACACCTTC.